This T cell receptor beta chain was retrieved from a study of response to subunit inactivated influenza vaccine. TCRdb itself ran the RT-PCR reads through MiXCR, one entry per CDR3 protein. The table lists around 300,000 distinct CDR3 sequences, around 20% of them singletons, with 10% in the top ten. This clonotype appeared a few times. With 3 bases removed from V and 4 bases from J, the gap between germline ends came to 9 bases. The CDR3 contains 14 residues. The germline V gene has CDR1 MDHEN and CDR2 SYDVKM. The V gene is TRBV28, the J gene TRBJ2-2, with D possibly being TRBD1 (6 bases). The clonotype comes from a man aged 50 to 69 who received an inactivated influenza vaccine. The material was PBMCs from blood, obtained less than 22 months after vaccination. The CDR3 here is CASSLGQITGELFF. For the CDR3, the DNA is TGTGCCAGCAGTTTGGGACAAATCACCGGGGAGCTGTTTTTT.